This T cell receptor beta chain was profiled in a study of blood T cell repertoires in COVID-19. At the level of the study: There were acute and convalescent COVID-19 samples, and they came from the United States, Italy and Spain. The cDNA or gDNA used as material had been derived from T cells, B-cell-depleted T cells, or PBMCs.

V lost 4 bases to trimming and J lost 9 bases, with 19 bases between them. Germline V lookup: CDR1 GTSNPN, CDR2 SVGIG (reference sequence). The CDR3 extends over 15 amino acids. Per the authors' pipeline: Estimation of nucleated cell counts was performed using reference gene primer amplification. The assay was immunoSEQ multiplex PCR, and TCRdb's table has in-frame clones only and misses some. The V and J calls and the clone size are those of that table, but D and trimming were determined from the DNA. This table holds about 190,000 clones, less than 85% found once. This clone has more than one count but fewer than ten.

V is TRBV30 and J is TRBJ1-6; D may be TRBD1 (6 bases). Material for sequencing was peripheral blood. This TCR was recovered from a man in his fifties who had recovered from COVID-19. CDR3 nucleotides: TGTGCCTGGAAACAGGGCCGCTCTTTAACTTCACCCCTCCACTTT. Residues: CAWKQGRSLTSPLHF.